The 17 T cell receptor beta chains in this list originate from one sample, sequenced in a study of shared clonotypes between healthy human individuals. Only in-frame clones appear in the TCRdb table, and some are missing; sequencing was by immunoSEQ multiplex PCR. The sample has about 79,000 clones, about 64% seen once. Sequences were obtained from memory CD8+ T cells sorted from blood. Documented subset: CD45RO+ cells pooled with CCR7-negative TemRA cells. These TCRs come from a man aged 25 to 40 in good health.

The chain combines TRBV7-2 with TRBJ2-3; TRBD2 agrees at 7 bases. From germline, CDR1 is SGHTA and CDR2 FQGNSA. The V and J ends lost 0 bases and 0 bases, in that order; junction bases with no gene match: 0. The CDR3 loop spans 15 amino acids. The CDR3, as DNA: TGTGCCAGCAGCTTAGCCGGGGGGAGCACAGATACGCAGTATTTT. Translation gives CASSLAGGSTDTQYF.

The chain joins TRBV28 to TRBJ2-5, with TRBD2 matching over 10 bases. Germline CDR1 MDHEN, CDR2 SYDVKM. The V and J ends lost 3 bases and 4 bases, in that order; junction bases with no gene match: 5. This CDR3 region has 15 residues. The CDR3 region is CASSFSGRFPETQYF. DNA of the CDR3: TGTGCCAGCAGTTTTAGCGGGAGGTTCCCAGAGACCCAGTACTTC. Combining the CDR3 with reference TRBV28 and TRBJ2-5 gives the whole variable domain DVKVTQSSRYLVKRTGEKVFLECVQDMDHENMFWYRQDPGLGLRLIYFSYDVKMKEKGDIPEGYSVSREKKERFSLILESASTNQTSMYLCASSFSGRFPETQYFGPGTRLLVL.

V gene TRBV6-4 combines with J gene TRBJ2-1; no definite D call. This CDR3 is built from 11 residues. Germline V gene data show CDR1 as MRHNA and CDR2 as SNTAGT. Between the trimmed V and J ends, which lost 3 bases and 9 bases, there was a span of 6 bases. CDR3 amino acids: CASSEGFEQFF. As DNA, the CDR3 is TGTGCCAGCAGTGAGGGTTTTGAGCAGTTCTTC.

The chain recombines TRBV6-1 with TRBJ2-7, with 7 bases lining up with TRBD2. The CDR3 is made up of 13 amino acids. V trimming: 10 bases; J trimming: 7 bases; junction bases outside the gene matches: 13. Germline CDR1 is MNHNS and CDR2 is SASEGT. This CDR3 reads CATLSAGVGEQYF. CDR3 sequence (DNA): TGTGCCACTTTGAGTGCGGGAGTTGGAGAGCAGTACTTC.

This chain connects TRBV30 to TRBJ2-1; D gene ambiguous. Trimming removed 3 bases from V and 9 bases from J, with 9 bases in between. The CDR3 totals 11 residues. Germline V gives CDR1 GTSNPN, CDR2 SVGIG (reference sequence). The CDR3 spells CAWSRLVEQFF. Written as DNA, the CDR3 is TGTGCCTGGAGCCGCCTCGTTGAGCAGTTCTTC. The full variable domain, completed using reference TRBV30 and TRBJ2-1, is SQTIHQWPATLVQPVGSPLSLECTVEGTSNPNLYWYRQAAGRGLQLLFYSVGIGQISSEVPQNLSASRPQDRQFILSSKKLLLSDSGFYLCAWSRLVEQFFGPGTRLTVL.

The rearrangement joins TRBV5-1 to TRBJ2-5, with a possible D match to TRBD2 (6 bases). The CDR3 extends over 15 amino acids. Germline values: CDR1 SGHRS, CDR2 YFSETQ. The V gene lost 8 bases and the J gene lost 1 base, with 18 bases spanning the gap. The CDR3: CASGGYGNLQETQYF. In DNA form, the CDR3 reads TGCGCCAGTGGGGGGTACGGAAACCTCCAAGAGACCCAGTACTTC.

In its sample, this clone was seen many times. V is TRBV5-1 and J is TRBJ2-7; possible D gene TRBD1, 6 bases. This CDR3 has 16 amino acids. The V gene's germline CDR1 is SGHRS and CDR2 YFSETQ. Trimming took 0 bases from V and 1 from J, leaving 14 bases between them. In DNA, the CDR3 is TGCGCCAGCAGCTTGGGGGGCACAGGGACGTCCTACGAGCAGTACTTC. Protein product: CASSLGGTGTSYEQYF.

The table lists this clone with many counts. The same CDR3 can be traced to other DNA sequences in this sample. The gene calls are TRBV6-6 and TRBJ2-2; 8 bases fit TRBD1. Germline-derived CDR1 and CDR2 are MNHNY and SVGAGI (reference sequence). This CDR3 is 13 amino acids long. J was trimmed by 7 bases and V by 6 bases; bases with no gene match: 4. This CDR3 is CASSLTGGGELFF. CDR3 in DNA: TGTGCCAGCAGCTTAACAGGGGGCGGGGAGCTGTTTTTT.

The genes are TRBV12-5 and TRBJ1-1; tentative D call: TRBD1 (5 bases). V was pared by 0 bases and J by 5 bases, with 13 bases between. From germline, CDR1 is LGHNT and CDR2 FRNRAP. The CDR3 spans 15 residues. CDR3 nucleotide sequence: TGTGCTAGTGGTTTGGTACTGGCAGGGTGGACTGAAGCTTTCTTT. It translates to CASGLVLAGWTEAFF.

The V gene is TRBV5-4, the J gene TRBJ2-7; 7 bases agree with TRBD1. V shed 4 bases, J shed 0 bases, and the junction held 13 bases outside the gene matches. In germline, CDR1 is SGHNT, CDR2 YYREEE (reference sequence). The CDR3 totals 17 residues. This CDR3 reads CASSPISETGSSYEQYF. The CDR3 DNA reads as TGTGCCAGCAGCCCCATTAGCGAGACAGGGAGCTCCTACGAGCAGTACTTC.

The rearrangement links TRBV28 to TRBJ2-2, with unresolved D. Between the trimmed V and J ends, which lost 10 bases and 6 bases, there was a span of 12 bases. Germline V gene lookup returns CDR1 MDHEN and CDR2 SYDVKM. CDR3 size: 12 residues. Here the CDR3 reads CAISTAPGELFF. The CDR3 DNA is TGTGCCATCTCAACTGCCCCCGGGGAGCTGTTTTTT.

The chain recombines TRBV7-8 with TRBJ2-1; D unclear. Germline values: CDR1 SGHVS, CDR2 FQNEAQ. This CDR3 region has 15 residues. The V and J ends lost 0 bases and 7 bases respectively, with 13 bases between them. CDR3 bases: TGTGCCAGCAGCTTAGCGCTCGAGCGTATTAATGAGCAGTTCTTC. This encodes CASSLALERINEQFF.

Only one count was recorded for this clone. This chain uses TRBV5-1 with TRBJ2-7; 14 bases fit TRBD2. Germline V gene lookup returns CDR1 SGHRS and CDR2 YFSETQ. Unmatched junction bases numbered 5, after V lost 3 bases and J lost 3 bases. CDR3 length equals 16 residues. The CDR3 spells CASSSGLAGDIYEQYF. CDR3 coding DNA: TGCGCCAGCAGCTCGGGACTAGCGGGGGATATCTACGAGCAGTACTTC.

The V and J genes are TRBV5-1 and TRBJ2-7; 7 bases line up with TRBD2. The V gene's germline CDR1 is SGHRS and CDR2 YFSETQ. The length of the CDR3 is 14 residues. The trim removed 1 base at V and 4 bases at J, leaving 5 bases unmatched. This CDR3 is CASSLRGRNYEQYF. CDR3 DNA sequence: TGCGCCAGCAGCTTGCGCGGGAGAAATTACGAGCAGTACTTC. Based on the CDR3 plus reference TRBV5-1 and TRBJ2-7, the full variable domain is KAGVTQTPRYLIKTRGQQVTLSCSPISGHRSVSWYQQTPGQGLQFLFEYFSETQRNKGNFPGRFSGRQFSNSRSEMNVSTLELGDSALYLCASSLRGRNYEQYFGPGTRLTVT.

The chain's CDR3 is CASSLQGLRNEQFF. CDR3 nucleotides: TGTGCCAGCAGCTTACAGGGATTGCGCAATGAGCAGTTCTTC. The rearrangement links TRBV7-2 to TRBJ2-1, with a tentative D call TRBD1 (5 bases). Germline assignment: CDR1 SGHTA and CDR2 FQGNSA. The V end was cut by 2 bases, the J end by 6 bases, with 11 bases between. The CDR3 sequence is 14 residues long.

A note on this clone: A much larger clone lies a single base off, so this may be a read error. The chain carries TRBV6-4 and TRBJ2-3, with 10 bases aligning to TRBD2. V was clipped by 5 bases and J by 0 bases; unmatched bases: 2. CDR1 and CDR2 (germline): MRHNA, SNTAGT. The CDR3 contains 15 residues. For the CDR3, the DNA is TGTGCCAGCAGTCCGACTAGCGGGAGCACAGATACGCAGTATTTT. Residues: CASSPTSGSTDTQYF.

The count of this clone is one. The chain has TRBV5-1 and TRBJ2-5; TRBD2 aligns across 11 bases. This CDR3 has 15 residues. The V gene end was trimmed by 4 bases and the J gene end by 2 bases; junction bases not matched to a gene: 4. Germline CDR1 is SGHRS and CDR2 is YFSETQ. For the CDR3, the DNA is TGCGCCAGCAGCCGCGGGACTAGCGGACAAGAGACCCAGTACTTC. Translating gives CASSRGTSGQETQYF.